Listed below are T cell receptor beta chains from one sample, sequenced in a study of blood T cells in healthy people across ages. TCRdb itself ran the 5' RACE reads through MiXCR, one entry per CDR3 protein. This sample has over a million distinct CDR3 sequences; 40% to 50% occur once, and the top ten carry around 18%. Sequencing was carried out using blood. Receptors were obtained from a woman aged 55-75 years in good health. The CDR3 runs from the conserved cysteine through the conserved F or W. D genes are given only for firm matches. Clone size is given for some rows only: seen once, a few or many times, or a class if the clone is expanded.

j_gene | d_gene | abundance | v_gene | CDR3nt | CDR3aa
TRBJ2-7 | - | - | TRBV15 | TGTGCCACCAGCAGAGATACGTCTAGTTCCTACAATGAGCAGTACTTC | CATSRDTSSSYNEQYF
TRBJ2-1 | TRBD1 | - | TRBV12-3/TRBV12-4 | TGTGCCAGCAGTTTACGACAGGGGGGAAACAATGAGCAGTTCTTC | CASSLRQGGNNEQFF
TRBJ2-7 | TRBD1 | - | TRBV28 | TGTGCCAGCAGCCGTGACAGGGGGTTCTCCTACGAGCAGTACTTC | CASSRDRGFSYEQYF
TRBJ2-3 | TRBD2 | - | TRBV29-1 | TGCAGCGTTGTTAGGCTAGCGGGAACTCCCACAGATACGCAGTATTTT | CSVVRLAGTPTDTQYF
TRBJ2-4 | TRBD1 | few | TRBV28 | TGTGCCAGCAGTTTGCCCGGGACAGGGGTAGAGGAGCAGTACTTC | CASSLPGTGVEEQYF
TRBJ1-2 | - | - | TRBV20-1 | TGCAGTGCTAGGTATGGGACGAACTATGGCTACACCTTC | CSARYGTNYGYTF
TRBJ2-7 | TRBD2 | few | TRBV7-6 | TGTGCCAGCAGCTTAGCGGCTAGCGGGAGTTTGTGGGCCTACGAGCAGTACTTC | CASSLAASGSLWAYEQYF
TRBJ2-1 | - | - | TRBV29-1 | TGCAGCGCTGGACGGTATGAGCAGTTCTTC | CSAGRYEQFF
TRBJ2-7 | - | few | TRBV18 | TGTGCCAGCTCAGCCGGACAGCACTACGAGCAGTACTTC | CASSAGQHYEQYF
TRBJ1-2 | - | - | TRBV3-1 | TGTGCCAGCAGCCAAGCGGTAGGACAGAACCCTTGGGGCTACACCTTC | CASSQAVGQNPWGYTF
TRBJ2-3 | - | - | TRBV5-1 | TGCGCCAGCAGCCTCCGGACGGCTTCCACAGATACGCAGTATTTT | CASSLRTASTDTQYF
TRBJ1-6 | - | few | TRBV3-1 | TGTGCCAGCAGCCCATCGTGGCAGGGTGGCTCACCCCTCCACTTT | CASSPSWQGGSPLHF
TRBJ2-7 | TRBD2 | - | TRBV3-1 | TGTGCCAGCAGCCCCGGGACTAGCGGGCAGTACGAGCAGTACTTC | CASSPGTSGQYEQYF
TRBJ2-1 | - | - | TRBV10-2 | TGCGCCAGCAGTGAGGTCTGGGGGAACAATGAGCAGTTCTTC | CASSEVWGNNEQFF
TRBJ2-5 | TRBD2 | - | TRBV20-1 | TGCAGTGCCAAAATAGGGACTAGCGGGACGGAGACCCAGTACTTC | CSAKIGTSGTETQYF
TRBJ2-5 | TRBD2 | - | TRBV20-1 | TGCAGTGCTAGGGGGACTAGCGGAAAAGAGACCCAGTACTTC | CSARGTSGKETQYF
TRBJ2-1 | - | - | TRBV4-1 | TGCGCCAGCAGCCAAGTACGGGACTGGAAGCAGTTCTTC | CASSQVRDWKQFF
TRBJ2-3 | - | - | TRBV27 | TGTGCCAGCAGTCGGACTTCCAGGGGGGGGTACACAGATACGCAGTATTTT | CASSRTSRGGYTDTQYF
TRBJ2-7 | TRBD2 | - | TRBV15 | TGTGCCACCAGCAGACGACTAGCGGGGTCCTACGAGCAGTACTTC | CATSRRLAGSYEQYF
TRBJ2-7 | - | few | TRBV27 | TGTGCCAGCAGTTTCTCACCAGGGACGGATTCCTACGAGCAGTACTTC | CASSFSPGTDSYEQYF
TRBJ2-3 | TRBD2 | few | TRBV19 | TGTGCCACAAGTCGACTAGCGCTTACAGATACGCAGTATTTT | CATSRLALTDTQYF
TRBJ2-3 | - | few | TRBV27 | TGTGCCAGCAGTGTCAGTTTCTTCGCAGATACGCAGTATTTT | CASSVSFFADTQYF
TRBJ1-1 | - | - | TRBV29-1 | TGCAGCGGATTGAGGGGGGGACAAGGGAACACTGAAGCTTTCTTT | CSGLRGGQGNTEAFF
TRBJ2-7 | - | - | TRBV27 | TGTGTCAGCAGTAAAACAGGCACGCCCTACGAGCAGTACTTC | CVSSKTGTPYEQYF
TRBJ2-7 | - | - | TRBV7-8 | TGTGCCAGCAGCTTAGTTTCCCAGACTAGCTCCTACGAGCAGTACTTC | CASSLVSQTSSYEQYF
TRBJ2-7 | - | few | TRBV28 | TGTGCCAGCAGTTTGACCGTGGAGCGTAGCTCCTACGAGCAGTACTTC | CASSLTVERSSYEQYF
TRBJ2-2 | TRBD1 | few | TRBV27 | TGTGCCACCCGGACAGGACGTAGCGCCGGGGAGCTGTTTTTT | CATRTGRSAGELFF